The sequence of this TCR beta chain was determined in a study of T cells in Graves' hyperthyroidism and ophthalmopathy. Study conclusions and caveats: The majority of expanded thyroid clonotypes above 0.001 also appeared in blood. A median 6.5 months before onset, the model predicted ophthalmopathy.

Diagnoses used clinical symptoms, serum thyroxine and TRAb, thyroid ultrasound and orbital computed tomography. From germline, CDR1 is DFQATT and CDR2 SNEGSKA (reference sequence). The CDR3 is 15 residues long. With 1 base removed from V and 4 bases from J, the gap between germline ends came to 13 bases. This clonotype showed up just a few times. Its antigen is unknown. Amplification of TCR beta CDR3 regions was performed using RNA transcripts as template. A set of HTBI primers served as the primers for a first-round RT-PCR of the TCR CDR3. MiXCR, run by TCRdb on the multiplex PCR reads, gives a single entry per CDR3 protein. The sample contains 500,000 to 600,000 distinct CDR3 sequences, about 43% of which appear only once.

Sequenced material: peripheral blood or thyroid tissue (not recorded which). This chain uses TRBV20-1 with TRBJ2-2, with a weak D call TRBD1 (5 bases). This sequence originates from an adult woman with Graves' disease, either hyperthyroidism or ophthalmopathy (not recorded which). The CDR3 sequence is CSARGPQGGTGELFF. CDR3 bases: TGCAGTGCTAGAGGTCCCCAGGGCGGCACCGGGGAGCTGTTTTTT.